Presented here are 20 T cell receptor beta chains from one specimen sequenced in a study of blood T cell repertoires in COVID-19 (TCRdb year 2020). The library was obtained by the immunoSEQ multiplex PCR assay. TCRdb provides this immuneACCESS table in a form limited to in-frame rearrangements. Some clones are lacking; in checked studies, under half of them reflect an unresolved V gene, and why the rest are absent is not known. The sample profile shows roughly 87,000 clones; about 85% of them were found once. Jointly, the top ten make up 3% of the sample. Material for sequencing was peripheral blood. Source of these receptors: an elderly woman with COVID-19, enrolled during active disease.

This chain connects TRBV4-3 to TRBJ2-7; TRBD1 matches at 8 bases. This CDR3 is 14 amino acids long. With 2 bases clipped from V and 5 bases from J, the junction kept 5 bases outside the gene matches. Germline CDR1 and CDR2: LGHNA and YSLEER. The CDR3 here is CASSQWTGPNEQYF. For the CDR3, the DNA is TGCGCCAGCAGCCAATGGACAGGGCCAAACGAGCAGTACTTC.

This sequence joins TRBV28 and TRBJ1-4, with 7 bases lining up with TRBD1. With 7 bases clipped from V and 8 bases from J, the junction kept 10 bases outside the gene matches. This CDR3 has 14 amino acids. Germline V gene lookup returns CDR1 MDHEN and CDR2 SYDVKM. CDR3 bases: TGTGCCAGCACCCCACAGGGGCTGTGGGAAAAACTGTTTTTT. Its translation: CASTPQGLWEKLFF.

The chain couples TRBV20-1 to TRBJ2-5, with TRBD2 as a possible D gene (5 bases). Germline assignment: CDR1 DFQATT and CDR2 SNEGSKA (reference sequence). The CDR3 length is 12 residues. V was cut by 3 bases and J by 4 bases, with 9 bases left in between. The CDR3 loop reads CSASPSGETQYF. The CDR3 region has the DNA TGCAGTGCTAGTCCCAGCGGAGAGACCCAGTACTTC.

In its sample, this clone was seen once. The chain uses TRBV19 and TRBJ1-2; D is unresolved. Germline V gene sequence: CDR1 LNHDA, CDR2 SQIVND (reference sequence). There are 14 residues in the CDR3. The V end lost 4 bases, the J end lost 7 bases, and 16 bases lay between the germline ends. CDR3 sequence (DNA): TGTGCCAGTAGTAGTCGAGAGGGATCCAGTGGCTACACCTTC. Protein: CASSSREGSSGYTF. The variable domain in full, with the rest retrieved from reference TRBV19 and TRBJ1-2, is DGGITQSPKYLFRKEGQNVTLSCEQNLNHDAMYWYRQDPGQGLRLIYYSQIVNDFQKGDIAEGYSVSREKKESFPLTVTSAQKNPTAFYLCASSSREGSSGYTFGSGTRLTVV.

The rearrangement links TRBV3-1 (or the pseudogene TRBV3-2) to TRBJ1-6; D remains unclear. With 0 bases removed from V and 8 bases from J, the gap between germline ends came to 11 bases. CDR1 is LGHDT, CDR2 YNNKEL, per germline (reference sequence). CDR3 length: 15 residues. CDR3 region: CASSQEEWLDSPLHF. Here the CDR3 DNA reads TGTGCCAGCAGCCAAGAAGAGTGGTTGGATTCACCCCTCCACTTT.

The chain has TRBV5-4 and TRBJ2-1, with 12 bases identical to TRBD2. The V and J ends lost 1 base and 7 bases, in that order; junction bases with no gene match: 6. Germline CDR1 SGHNT, CDR2 YYREEE (reference sequence). CDR3 length equals 16 residues. Here the CDR3 reads CASSLPTSGGRNEQFF. The CDR3 nucleotides are TGTGCCAGCAGCTTGCCGACTAGCGGGGGAAGGAATGAGCAGTTCTTC.

A remark on this clone: A read error may produce the germline difference seen at one junction end. This sample includes further DNA sequences coding for the same CDR3. The chain employs TRBV3-1 (or the pseudogene TRBV3-2) and TRBJ2-7, with D possibly matching TRBD1 (5 bases). Germline CDR1 is LGHDT and CDR2 is YNNKEL (reference sequence). The CDR3 length is 16 residues. In DNA, the CDR3 is TGCGCCAGCAGCCCACCTAGGGGCAGAGCCTCCTACGAGCAGTACTTC. Its protein is CASSPPRGRASYEQYF.

The chain recombines TRBV15 with TRBJ1-1; 7 nucleotides align to TRBD1. The V gene's germline CDR1 is LNHNV and CDR2 YYDKDF (reference sequence). The trim removed 3 bases at V and 4 bases at J, leaving 2 bases unmatched. This CDR3 has 13 residues. Written as DNA, the CDR3 is TGTGCCACCAGCAGCCAGGGGGGCACTGAAGCTTTCTTT. This gives the protein CATSSQGGTEAFF.

The chain joins TRBV6-2 or TRBV6-3 to TRBJ2-7, with TRBD1 matching over 10 bases. CDR1 and CDR2 from the germline V gene are MNHEY and SVGEGT. The CDR3 extends over 13 amino acids. V was clipped by 5 bases and J by 10 bases; unmatched bases: 8. CDR3 sequence reads: CASSPWGTGEQYF. The CDR3 nucleotides read TGTGCCAGCAGTCCGTGGGGGACAGGGGAACAGTACTTC.

The chain carries TRBV2 and TRBJ2-5; possible D gene TRBD1, 6 bases. This CDR3 is 13 amino acids long. Germline V gives CDR1 SNHLY, CDR2 FYNNEI. V was shortened by 6 bases and J by 3 bases, with 11 bases between the two germline ends. The CDR3 DNA sequence: TGTGCCAGCAGAACAAACAGGGAAGAGACCCAGTACTTC. It is translated as CASRTNREETQYF.

The chain recombines TRBV7-6 with TRBJ2-5; 7 bases are a match to TRBD1. V was clipped by 1 base and J by 3 bases; unmatched bases: 5. CDR3 length: 15 residues. CDR1 SGHVS and CDR2 FNYEAQ come from the germline V gene. The CDR3: CASSLGITGEETQYF. The CDR3 DNA reads as TGTGCCAGCAGCTTAGGCATAACAGGGGAAGAGACCCAGTACTTC.

This chain uses TRBV18 with TRBJ2-3; D remains unclear. V was pared by 2 bases and J by 0 bases, with 3 bases between. CDR3 length: 13 amino acids. Germline V gene lookup returns CDR1 KGHSH and CDR2 LQKENI. CDR3 in DNA: TGTGCCAGCTCACCAGAGAGCACAGATACGCAGTATTTT. Protein product: CASSPESTDTQYF.

V usage is TRBV10-2 and J usage is TRBJ1-1; TRBD1 matches at 7 bases. After removal of 7 bases from V and 2 bases from J, the junction contained 13 bases not matched to a gene. Per the germline V gene, CDR1 is WSHSY and CDR2 is SAAADI. CDR3 size: 16 residues. CDR3 protein: CASISPGTALNTEAFF. The DNA for the CDR3 is TGCGCCAGCATCTCTCCCGGGACAGCTTTAAACACTGAAGCTTTCTTT.

The chain combines TRBV11-2 with TRBJ2-1; TRBD2 matches 9 bases. The length of the CDR3 is 14 residues. CDR1 is SGHAT and CDR2 is FQNNGV in the germline V gene. The V gene end was trimmed by 7 bases and the J gene end by 9 bases; junction bases not matched to a gene: 10. The CDR3 is CASIQQRGAGEQFF. CDR3 nucleotide sequence: TGTGCCAGCATCCAGCAGCGGGGGGCGGGTGAGCAGTTCTTC.

This clone was seen just once. The V call is TRBV30, the J call TRBJ1-2; TRBD1 agrees at 11 bases. V shed 2 bases and J 8 bases; nucleotides not matched to a gene: 13. This CDR3 comprises 16 residues. Germline CDR1 reads GTSNPN; CDR2 reads SVGIG (reference sequence). DNA for the CDR3: TGTGCCTGGAGTTCGGGACAGGGGGAGGCTACTTTGGGCTACACCTTC. It codes for CAWSSGQGEATLGYTF.

The chain combines TRBV11-2 with TRBJ2-7; TRBD1 agrees at 8 bases. In germline, CDR1 is SGHAT, CDR2 FQNNGV. This CDR3 is 14 amino acids long. V gave up 5 bases and J gave up 6 bases; unmatched junction bases: 9. This CDR3 is CASSPWEDRVEQYF. The CDR3 nucleotides read TGTGCCAGCAGCCCCTGGGAGGACAGGGTCGAGCAGTACTTC.

The genes are TRBV9 and TRBJ2-1; weak D call: TRBD1 (6 bases). V lost 2 bases and J 6 bases, leaving 12 bases between the germline ends. The CDR3 extends over 14 amino acids. Germline lookup yields CDR1 SGDLS and CDR2 YYNGEE. The CDR3 nucleotides are TGTGCCAGCAGCGTCCAGGGGTTAGGCAATGAGCAGTTCTTC. This sequence encodes CASSVQGLGNEQFF. The variable domain in full, completed from reference TRBV9 and TRBJ2-1, reads DSGVTQTPKHLITATGQRVTLRCSPRSGDLSVYWYQQSLDQGLQFLIQYYNGEERAKGNILERFSAQQFPDLHSELNLSSLELGDSALYFCASSVQGLGNEQFFGPGTRLTVL.

The chain joins TRBV9 to TRBJ2-3; 8 nucleotides align to TRBD1. The CDR3 sequence is 17 residues long. Germline V gene data show CDR1 as SGDLS and CDR2 as YYNGEE. V lost 0 bases, J lost 2 bases, and 8 bases stayed unmatched. DNA for the CDR3: TGTGCCAGCAGCGTAGACCCGGACAGGGCCTACACAGATACGCAGTATTTT. Translating gives CASSVDPDRAYTDTQYF.

The rearrangement links TRBV2 to TRBJ2-7, with 7 bases matching TRBD2. The trim removed 6 bases at V and 2 bases at J, leaving 4 bases unmatched. Per germline, CDR1 SNHLY and CDR2 FYNNEI. The CDR3 runs 13 residues. CDR3 amino acids: CASRSGGAYEQYF. In nucleotides, the CDR3 is TGTGCCAGCAGGTCGGGGGGTGCCTACGAGCAGTACTTC. The full variable domain, in which reference TRBV2 and TRBJ2-7 provide the parts outside the CDR3, is EPEVTQTPSHQVTQMGQEVILRCVPISNHLYFYWYRQILGQKVEFLVSFYNNEISEKSEIFDDQFSVERPDGSNFTLKIRSTKLEDSAMYFCASRSGGAYEQYFGPGTRLTVT.

V usage is TRBV24-1 and J usage is TRBJ2-5, with D unclear. The ends were cut back, 5 bases at V and 5 bases at J, with 11 bases in the middle. The length of the CDR3 is 13 residues. From germline, CDR1 is KGHDR and CDR2 SFDVKD. The CDR3 nucleotides read TGTGCCACCAGTGGGGCAGGAATGGAGACCCAGTACTTC. Translated: CATSGAGMETQYF.